This T cell receptor beta chain came from a study of OX40 agonist ivuxolimab in advanced cancers. Study in general: Therapy given before enrollment (anti-PD-1, anti-PD-L1 or anti-CTLA-4) was allowed, and roughly 42% had some.

Between the trimmed V and J ends, which lost 4 bases and 0 bases, there was a span of 9 bases. From germline, CDR1 is LNHDA and CDR2 SQIVND (reference sequence). The CDR3 runs to 15 residues. On this clone itself: Its antigen is not identified.

Findings and limits, study-wide: Circulating CD4+ and CD8+ T cells showed clonal expansion by week 6 at 0.1 to 3.0 mg/kg. The mean number of expanded clones was higher in CD8+ T cells than in CD4+.

Some clones are missing from TCRdb's copy, which holds only in-frame ones; the method was immunoSEQ multiplex PCR. Of tens of thousands of clones detected, more than 60% appear once; the ten largest clones hold 1.6%. The receptor comes from an adult with an advanced solid tumor such as melanoma, head and neck, liver or kidney cancer. Sequencing was performed on CD4+ or CD8+ T cells sorted from blood, taken in a trial of the OX40 agonist ivuxolimab. J is TRBJ1-4 and V is TRBV19, with D possibly being TRBD1 (6 bases). For the CDR3, the DNA is TGTGCCAGTAGTAGTTGGACAGCAACTAATGAAAAACTGTTTTTT. This codes for CASSSWTATNEKLFF.